This paragraph covers one T cell receptor beta chain sequence. This clone's antigen is unknown. Qualities for individual bases were not recorded, and no much larger clone is one base off. In the ViraFEST assay, PBMC were stimulated with viral peptide pools, and TCR sequencing was then used to find antigen-specific CD4+ T cell clonotypes based on their expansion. After around 11 days of culture, CD4+ T cells were isolated with the EasySep CD4+ T cell isolation kit. Each participant got two doses of an mRNA SARS-CoV-2 vaccine, either BNT162b2 or mRNA-1273. The absence of prior SARS-CoV-2 infection in healthy vaccine recipients was confirmed by negative nucleocapsid antibodies before and after vaccination. Some 1.9 million PBMC per well were cultured with roughly 10 ug/ml peptides in IMDM containing approximately 4.7% human AB serum, 10 IU/ml IL-2 and gentamicin. Half of the culture medium was replaced with fresh IL-2-containing medium on days 3 and 7. Unless noted otherwise, every peptide stimulation condition was cultured in triplicate wells. Using Ficoll-Paque Plus gradient centrifugation, PBMC were separated from whole blood and then either used fresh or cryopreserved at -140C. The overlapping peptide pools covered the spike proteins of SARS-CoV-2 as well as those of the common cold coronaviruses HCoV-NL63, HCoV-OC43 and HCoV-229E. The QIAamp micro DNA kit was used to extract genomic DNA from the cultured CD4+ T cells.

To prepare the library, the immunoSEQ multiplex PCR assay was applied. DNA from the cultured, isolated CD4+ T cells was subjected to TCR beta CDR3 sequencing. The paper's processing steps were these. Non-productive TCR sequences were removed, reads were trimmed to the CDR3 region, and CDR3s of at least 7 amino acids were retained. Antigen-specific clonotypes were identified using the MANAFEST web app by comparison of expansion in peptide wells against reference cultures. Positive clones required FDR<0.05 expansion versus reference and all other wells, odds ratio above 5, and frequency above 0.1% in two replicate wells. A clonotype was defined as cross-reactive if the clonotype was significantly expanded both in SARS-CoV-2 spike wells and in at least one common cold coronavirus spike condition. CDR3 similarity was assessed by Levenshtein distance with the stringdist R package, and unrooted trees were built with ape in R 3.6.1. TCRdb re-hosts the immuneACCESS table, in-frame sequences only. Its copies lack some clones; in the studies checked, an unresolved V gene accounts for under half of them, and the cause for the rest is not known. Clone size and V and J calls were adopted from that table, with D and trimming inferred from the DNA. In all, the sample holds roughly 59,000 clones, and 78% of those were seen once. 1.5% to 2% of the sample rests with the top ten.

This sample was taken from a study of vaccination effects on CD4 cells after COVID-19 (dated by TCRdb to about 2022). Looking at the study overall: Post-vaccine samples across the study were collected a median of 72 days after the second dose, with a range of 14 to 241. A total of 9 to 11 COVID-19 convalescent patients and several SARS-CoV-2-naive healthy vaccine recipients were included in the full study. In both COVID-19 convalescent patients and infection-naive vaccine recipients, the study compared SARS-CoV-2 spike-specific CD4+ TCR repertoires from before mRNA vaccination with those from after it. Cultures from other donors in the study were sequenced with the Oncomine TCR Beta short-read assay on an Illumina iSeq 100.

Study-wide findings and limitations: In healthy vaccine recipients, vaccine-induced clones were almost all SARS-CoV-2 mono-reactive, with only 1 of 255 being cross-reactive with common cold coronaviruses. Clones induced by infection and clones induced by vaccination both contracted markedly at late timepoints after vaccination, which fits with T cell responses waning over time. Only a small number of convalescent patients were included, and no early post-infection timepoints were available, which limited the study.

The CDR3 numbers 18 residues from cysteine through phenylalanine. Solely the CDR3 DNA is kept, with 54 bases framed from the first base. V is shortened by 4 bases, J by 11 bases, and the region joining them spans 33 bases. CDR1 and CDR2 (SGHRS, YFSETQ) derive from the germline V gene. The sequence derives from a human donor who received a COVID-19 vaccine. This sample comprised CD4+ T cells from PBMCs cultured with HCoV-OC43 spike peptides, obtained after COVID-19 vaccination. The cell subset or site label corresponds to: HCoV-OC43 spike overlapping peptide pool stimulation. The sequence joins TRBV5-1 to TRBJ1-1; possibly the D gene is TRBD1, per 5 matching bases. Read as DNA, the sequence is TGCGCCAGCAGCCTACGACCCGGTCACCAATCCACAGGCCAAACGGCTTTCTTT. Its translation reads: CASSLRPGHQSTGQTAFF.